The sequence of this T cell receptor beta chain was determined in a study of shared clonotypes between healthy human individuals. General study findings and limits: On the whole, naive subsets had larger estimated richness than memory subsets had.

This clone was seen once. Antigen specificity is unknown. Trimming pared 5 bases from V and 3 bases from J, leaving 17 bases between. Germline loops: CDR1 MNHEY, CDR2 SVGAGI. The CDR3 totals 15 residues. Some clones are missing from TCRdb's copy, which holds only in-frame ones; the method was immunoSEQ multiplex PCR. The data show about 120,000 clones, around 65% seen once. The TCR was taken from a woman aged 30 to 39 in good health. Material: memory CD8+ T cells sorted from blood. Subset noted: CD45RO+ cells pooled with CCR7-negative TemRA cells. The rearrangement uses TRBV6-5 and TRBJ2-7; D unclear. This CDR3 is CASSLQDGLIYEQYF. As DNA, the CDR3 is TGTGCCAGCAGTCTCCAGGACGGCCTGATCTACGAGCAGTACTTC.